These 26 T cell receptor beta chains came from one sample sequenced in a study of cytomegalovirus exposure and HLA in healthy donors. It was with 60 Vbeta and 13 Jbeta primers that the PCR ran. Some clones are missing from TCRdb's copy, which holds only in-frame ones; the method was immunoSEQ multiplex PCR. The sample holds 140,000 or so clones, roughly three quarters seen once. The specimen sequenced was PBMCs. These receptors were taken from a woman aged 25-40 years in good health and CMV-seronegative.

This clone was seen more than once but under ten times. V is TRBV6-1 and J is TRBJ1-2; 7 positions match TRBD1. Trimming at V came to 6 bases and at J to 0 bases, leaving 7 bases not matched to a gene. This CDR3 has 15 residues. Germline V gives CDR1 MNHNS, CDR2 SASEGT. CDR3 sequence reads: CASRARQGPNYGYTF. The CDR3, as DNA: TGTGCCAGCAGAGCCCGACAGGGTCCTAACTATGGCTACACCTTC.

The chain combines TRBV4-1 with TRBJ1-1; 9 positions agree with TRBD1. After removal of 3 bases from V and 6 bases from J, the junction contained 8 bases not matched to a gene. Germline V gene data show CDR1 as MGHRA and CDR2 as YSYEKL. CDR3 length: 15 residues. CDR3: CASSHTGQGWAEAFF. The CDR3 DNA follows: TGCGCCAGCAGCCACACTGGACAGGGGTGGGCTGAAGCTTTCTTT.

The V gene is TRBV11-3, the J gene TRBJ2-2; 7 bases agree with TRBD1. V shed 5 bases and J 8 bases; nucleotides not matched to a gene: 5. CDR1 and CDR2 from the germline V gene are SGHNT and YENEEA. This CDR3 comprises 13 residues. The DNA for the CDR3 is TGTGCCAGCAGCCTCGACAGGGAGGGGGAGCTGTTTTTT. It encodes CASSLDREGELFF. Supplemented by reference TRBV11-3 and TRBJ2-2, the full variable domain reads EAGVVQSPRYKIIEKKQPVAFWCNPISGHNTLYWYLQNLGQGPELLIRYENEEAVDDSQLPKDRFSAERLKGVDSTLKIQPAELGDSAVYLCASSLDREGELFFGEGSRLTVL.

This chain links TRBV9 with TRBJ2-1, with 10 bases that match TRBD2. The junction had 3 bases not matched to a gene; V was cut back by 4 bases and J by 2 bases. The CDR3 covers 15 residues. CDR1 SGDLS and CDR2 YYNGEE come from the germline V gene. CDR3 residues: CASSISGGPYNEQFF. CDR3 in DNA: TGTGCCAGCAGCATTAGCGGGGGGCCCTACAATGAGCAGTTCTTC.

This chain uses TRBV7-8 with TRBJ1-1, with 9 bases that match TRBD1. CDR3 length: 14 amino acids. From germline, CDR1 is SGHVS and CDR2 FQNEAQ. Trimming took 4 bases from V and 1 from J; bases not matched to a gene: 1. DNA for the CDR3: TGTGCCAGCAGCTGGGGACAGGGGAACACTGAAGCTTTCTTT. Protein: CASSWGQGNTEAFF.

With respect to this clone: The junction shows a germline mismatch at one end, possibly a read error. The rearrangement links TRBV7-9 to TRBJ2-5; 12 positions match TRBD1. Germline CDR1 and CDR2: SEHNR and FQNEAQ (reference sequence). The CDR3 is 16 amino acids. The CDR3 region is CSSSSSGTGGVETQYF. The DNA of the CDR3 is TGTTCCAGCAGCTCCTCCGGGACAGGGGGCGTGGAGACCCAGTACTTC.

By sample share, this clone is medium-sized. The rearrangement joins TRBV19 to TRBJ1-1; D is ambiguous. The germline V gene encodes CDR1 LNHDA and CDR2 SQIVND (reference sequence). Trimming shortened V by 5 bases and J by 11 bases, and 30 bases separated the two germline ends. The CDR3 loop spans 17 amino acids. The CDR3 nucleotides read TGTGCCAGTAGTTTGGGCCGGGAATCTAATAGCTGGGTATCTGCTTTCTTT. Translating gives CASSLGRESNSWVSAFF.

The sample holds a few counts of this clone. Here the CDR3 DNA reads TGTGCCAGCCGGAGCTCAGTGGACTATGGCTACACCTTC. Its translation is CASRSSVDYGYTF. The J gene is TRBJ1-2, the V gene TRBV28, with D hard to call. The germline V gene encodes CDR1 MDHEN and CDR2 SYDVKM. The CDR3 spans 13 residues. The V and J ends lost 8 bases and 3 bases respectively, with 13 bases between them.

The CDR3 region is CASTPTVRLNTEAFF. CDR3 coding DNA: TGTGCCAGCACCCCGACAGTGCGATTGAACACTGAAGCTTTCTTT. The chain employs TRBV6-1 and TRBJ1-1; D might be TRBD1 (5 bases). Germline V gives CDR1 MNHNS, CDR2 SASEGT. Between the trimmed V and J ends, which lost 7 bases and 0 bases, there was a span of 15 bases. This CDR3 spans 15 amino acids.

The chain combines TRBV29-1 with TRBJ1-1; D may be TRBD1 (6 bases). Germline CDR1 is SQVTM and CDR2 is ANQGSEA. This CDR3 region has 14 residues. The germline V and J ends were trimmed by 6 bases and 0 bases, with 14 bases remaining between them. This chain's CDR3 is CSVTEGGMNTEAFF. The CDR3 DNA reads TGCAGCGTGACGGAGGGGGGGATGAACACTGAAGCTTTCTTT. Full variable domain (missing parts from reference TRBV29-1 and TRBJ1-1): SAVISQKPSRDICQRGTSLTIQCQVDSQVTMMFWYRQQPGQSLTLIATANQGSEATYESGFVIDKFPISRPNLTFSTLTVSNMSPEDSSIYLCSVTEGGMNTEAFFGQGTRLTVV.

The chain joins TRBV28 to TRBJ2-7, with 7 bases matching TRBD2. Germline V gene data show CDR1 as MDHEN and CDR2 as SYDVKM. With 8 bases clipped from V and 3 bases from J, the junction kept 13 bases outside the gene matches. The CDR3 length is 15 residues. CDR3 sequence: CASFTLGGTGYEQYF. The DNA of the CDR3 is TGTGCCAGCTTTACTCTCGGGGGGACGGGCTACGAGCAGTACTTC.

The gene calls are TRBV9 and TRBJ2-3; D perhaps matches TRBD1 (5 bases). The CDR3 totals 14 residues. Germline lookup yields CDR1 SGDLS and CDR2 YYNGEE. V lost 3 bases and J 3 bases, leaving 11 bases between the germline ends. The CDR3 reads CASSASRVTDTQYF. CDR3 nucleotides: TGTGCCAGCAGCGCATCCAGGGTTACAGATACGCAGTATTTT. Looking up the rest from reference TRBV9 and TRBJ2-3 gives the full variable domain: DSGVTQTPKHLITATGQRVTLRCSPRSGDLSVYWYQQSLDQGLQFLIQYYNGEERAKGNILERFSAQQFPDLHSELNLSSLELGDSALYFCASSASRVTDTQYFGPGTRLTVL.

The V call is TRBV2, the J call TRBJ2-1; possible D gene TRBD2, 7 bases. Deletions cut 0 bases from V and 6 bases from J, with 12 bases between. Looked up from germline, CDR1 is SNHLY and CDR2 is FYNNEI. The CDR3 sequence is 15 residues long. This CDR3 is CASSEAGRGSNEQFF. The CDR3 nucleotides are TGTGCCAGCAGTGAAGCGGGGAGGGGGTCCAATGAGCAGTTCTTC.

The chain joins TRBV28 to TRBJ2-5, with 13 bases lining up with TRBD2. V dropped 6 bases and J dropped 0; count of bases not matched to a gene: 4. This CDR3 is built from 16 residues. Germline V gene sequence: CDR1 MDHEN, CDR2 SYDVKM. The chain's CDR3 is CASSPGLAGDQETQYF. As DNA, the CDR3 is TGTGCCAGCAGCCCCGGACTAGCGGGGGACCAAGAGACCCAGTACTTC.

This clone showed up just once. This CDR3 reads CASSLDQGPYGYTF. CDR3 DNA sequence: TGTGCCAGCAGCTTAGACCAGGGCCCCTATGGCTACACCTTC. This chain joins TRBV7-2 and TRBJ1-2; a weak D match, TRBD1 (5 bases). The CDR3 is 14 amino acids. V was pared by 1 base and J by 4 bases, with 10 bases between. Looked up from germline, CDR1 is SGHTA and CDR2 is FQGNSA.

The chain has TRBV13 and TRBJ2-1; TRBD2 matches at 9 bases. The CDR3 has 14 residues. J lost 11 bases, V lost 3 bases, and 8 bases had no gene match. The germline gives CDR1 PRHDT, CDR2 FYEKMQ (reference sequence). CDR3 protein: CASSFGTSSRKQFF. CDR3 sequence (DNA): TGTGCCAGCAGCTTTGGGACTAGCTCGCGGAAGCAGTTCTTC.

In this sample, this clone turned up once. This specimen includes other DNA sequences encoding the same CDR3. V usage is TRBV18 and J usage is TRBJ2-5, with a possible D match to TRBD2 (5 bases). CDR3 size: 13 residues. Germline lookup yields CDR1 KGHSH and CDR2 LQKENI. V lost 2 bases and J lost 1, with 5 bases in between. CDR3 DNA sequence: TGTGCCAGCTCACCAGGGAGCCAAGAGACCCAGTACTTC. Translating it yields CASSPGSQETQYF.

The chain is built from TRBV6-6 and TRBJ2-7; D could derive from TRBD1 or TRBD2 (5 bases each). Trimming shortened V by 6 bases and J by 6 bases, and 15 bases separated the two germline ends. This CDR3 is built from 13 residues. The germline CDR1 and CDR2 sequences are MNHNY and SVGAGI (reference sequence). The CDR3 is CASSYGARSEQYV. The CDR3 coding sequence is TGTGCCAGCAGCTACGGGGCTAGGAGCGAGCAGTACGTC.

The chain carries TRBV9 and TRBJ2-1, with D possibly being TRBD2 (6 bases). Trimming took off 8 bases at V and 4 bases at J, with 22 bases between the two ends. The V gene's germline CDR1 is SGDLS and CDR2 YYNGEE. This CDR3 has 16 residues. The CDR3 sequence: CARFISEGGAYNEQFF. DNA for the CDR3: TGTGCCAGGTTTATTTCGGAGGGCGGGGCTTACAATGAGCAGTTCTTC.

The chain is built from TRBV30 and TRBJ2-7; 8 bases agree with TRBD1. Per germline, CDR1 GTSNPN and CDR2 SVGIG (reference sequence). The V gene end was trimmed by 2 bases and the J gene end by 3 bases; junction bases not matched to a gene: 18. The CDR3 is made up of 18 amino acids. In nucleotides, the CDR3 is TGTGCCTGGAGTCCTCCCGTCCGTGGGACAGGTAAAATCTACGAGCAGTACTTC. Residues: CAWSPPVRGTGKIYEQYF.

The chain is built from TRBV2 and TRBJ2-1, with a weak D call TRBD2 (6 bases). This CDR3 contains 14 residues. In germline, CDR1 is SNHLY, CDR2 FYNNEI. Deletions cut 3 bases from V and 7 bases from J, with 13 bases between. Here the CDR3 DNA reads TGTGCCAGCAGTGACGTCCTAGCGAGGAATGAGCAGTTCTTC. It specifies CASSDVLARNEQFF.

The chain employs TRBV2 and TRBJ2-7, with D tentatively TRBD1 (6 bases). CDR1 and CDR2 from the germline V gene are SNHLY and FYNNEI. V lost 5 bases, J lost 0 bases, and 11 bases lay in between. The CDR3 sequence is 14 residues long. CDR3 amino acids: CASSQGPYSYEQYF. The CDR3, as DNA: TGTGCCAGCAGTCAGGGGCCTTACTCCTACGAGCAGTACTTC.

This clone was observed a handful of times. CDR3 protein: CASSSGQGTGELFF. The CDR3 nucleotides read TGTGCCAGCAGCTCGGGACAGGGCACCGGGGAGCTGTTTTTT. This chain joins TRBV11-3 and TRBJ2-2; the match to TRBD1 covers 9 bases. Germline CDR1 reads SGHNT; CDR2 reads YENEEA. J was trimmed by 4 bases and V by 4 bases; bases with no gene match: 1. The CDR3 length is 14 residues.

The chain links TRBV19 to TRBJ1-1; TRBD1 might be the D (6 bases). The ends were cut back, 4 bases at V and 6 bases at J, with 18 bases in the middle. CDR3 length: 15 residues. The germline CDR1 and CDR2 sequences are LNHDA and SQIVND (reference sequence). CDR3: CASSRTGSGGAEAFF. The CDR3 DNA reads TGTGCCAGTAGTAGAACAGGGTCGGGTGGCGCTGAAGCTTTCTTT.

This clone was observed a handful of times. The CDR3 sequence is CASSPRTGDGYTF. Here the CDR3 DNA reads TGTGCCAGCAGCCCTAGGACAGGGGATGGCTACACCTTC. J is TRBJ1-2 and V is TRBV5-6; 9 bases align to TRBD1. Germline CDR1 is SGHDT and CDR2 is YYEEEE. V lost 4 bases to trimming and J lost 6 bases; unmatched junction nucleotides: 4. This CDR3 is built from 13 residues.

This chain joins TRBV5-1 and TRBJ1-1, with D tentatively TRBD1 (5 bases). The CDR3 covers 13 residues. V was shortened by 6 bases and J by 0 bases, with 9 bases between the two germline ends. Looked up from germline, CDR1 is SGHRS and CDR2 is YFSETQ. CDR3 in DNA: TGCGCCAGCAAAGACAGCATGAACACTGAAGCTTTCTTT. This gives the protein CASKDSMNTEAFF.